What follows is one TCR beta chain and its context. Its antigen is still unknown. The data stem from a study of OX40 agonist ivuxolimab in advanced cancers. Looking at the study overall: While on treatment, patients had intravenous ivuxolimab at 0.01 to 10 mg/kg every 2 weeks. Findings of the study overall: Averaging showed that CD8+ T cells had more expanded clones than CD4+ did. Circulating CD4+ and CD8+ T cells showed clonal expansion by week 6 at 0.1 to 3.0 mg/kg.

TCRdb keeps only in-frame clones here, not all; method: immunoSEQ multiplex PCR. The data show some 96,000 clones, with over 75% seen just once and about 0.17% held by the top ten. The sample consisted of CD4+ or CD8+ T cells sorted from blood, taken in a trial of the OX40 agonist ivuxolimab. This TCR derives from an adult with an advanced solid tumor such as melanoma, head and neck, liver or kidney cancer.

The CDR3 spells CASSIPGNQPQHF. CDR3 DNA: TGTGCCAGTAGTATACCAGGGAATCAGCCCCAGCATTTT. This rearrangement joins TRBV19 to TRBJ1-5, with a possible D match to TRBD1 (5 bases). With 2 bases removed from V and 4 bases from J, the gap between germline ends came to 6 bases. Germline V lookup: CDR1 LNHDA, CDR2 SQIVND (reference sequence). This CDR3 has 13 amino acids.